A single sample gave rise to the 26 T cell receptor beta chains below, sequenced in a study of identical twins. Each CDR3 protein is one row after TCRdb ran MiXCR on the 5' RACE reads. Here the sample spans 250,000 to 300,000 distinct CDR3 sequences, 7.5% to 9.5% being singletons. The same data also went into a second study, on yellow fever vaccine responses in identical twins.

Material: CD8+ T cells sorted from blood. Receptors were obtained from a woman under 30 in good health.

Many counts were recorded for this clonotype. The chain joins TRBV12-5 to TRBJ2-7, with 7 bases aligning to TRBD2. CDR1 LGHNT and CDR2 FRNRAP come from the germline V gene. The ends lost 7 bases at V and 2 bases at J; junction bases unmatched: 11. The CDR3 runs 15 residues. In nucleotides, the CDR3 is TGTGCTAGTGCCTCACTGGGGGGGGGAGCCTACGAGCAGTACTTC. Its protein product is CASASLGGGAYEQYF.

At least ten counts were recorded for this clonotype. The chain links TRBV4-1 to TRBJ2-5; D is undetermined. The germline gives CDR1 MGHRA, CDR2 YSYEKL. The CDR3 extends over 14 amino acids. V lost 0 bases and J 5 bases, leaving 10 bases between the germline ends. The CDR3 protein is CASSQDRQMETQYF. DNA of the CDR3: TGCGCCAGCAGCCAAGACCGGCAGATGGAGACCCAGTACTTC.

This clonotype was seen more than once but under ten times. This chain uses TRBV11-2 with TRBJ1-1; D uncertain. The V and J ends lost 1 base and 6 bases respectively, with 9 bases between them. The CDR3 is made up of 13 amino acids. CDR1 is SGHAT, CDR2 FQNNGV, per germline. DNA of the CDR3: TGTGCCAGCAGCTTAGGCGAGTTAGCTGAAGCTTTCTTT. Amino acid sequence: CASSLGELAEAFF.

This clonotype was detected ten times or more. Written as DNA, the CDR3 is TGTGCCAGCAGCCTAAGCGGGAGCTACGAGCAGTACTTC. Its translation: CASSLSGSYEQYF. V usage is TRBV27 and J usage is TRBJ2-7, with 8 nucleotides matching TRBD2. The junction had 4 bases not matched to a gene; V was cut back by 6 bases and J by 3 bases. CDR1 and CDR2 from the germline V gene are MNHEY and SMNVEV (reference sequence). CDR3 size: 13 residues.

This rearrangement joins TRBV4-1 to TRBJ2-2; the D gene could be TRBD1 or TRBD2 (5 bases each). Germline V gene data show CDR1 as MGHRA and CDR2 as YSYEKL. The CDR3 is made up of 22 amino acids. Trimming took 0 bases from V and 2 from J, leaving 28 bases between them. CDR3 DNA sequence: TGCGCCAGCAGCCAAGATTTGGCCATCCTAGGGACGATAACGAAAAACACCGGGGAGCTGTTTTTT. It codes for CASSQDLAILGTITKNTGELFF.

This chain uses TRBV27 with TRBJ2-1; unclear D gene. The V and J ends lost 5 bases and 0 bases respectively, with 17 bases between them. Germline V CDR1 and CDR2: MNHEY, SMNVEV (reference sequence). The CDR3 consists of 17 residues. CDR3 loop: CASSPWAASASYNEQFF. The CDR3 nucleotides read TGTGCCAGCAGTCCTTGGGCAGCGTCCGCCTCCTACAATGAGCAGTTCTTC.

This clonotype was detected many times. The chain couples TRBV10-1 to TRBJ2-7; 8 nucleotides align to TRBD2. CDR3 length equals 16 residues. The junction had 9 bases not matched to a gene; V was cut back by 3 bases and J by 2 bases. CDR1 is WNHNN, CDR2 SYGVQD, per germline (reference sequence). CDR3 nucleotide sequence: TGCGCCAGCAGTGATGGCGGGAGGTCACTTACCTACGAGCAGTACTTC. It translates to CASSDGGRSLTYEQYF.

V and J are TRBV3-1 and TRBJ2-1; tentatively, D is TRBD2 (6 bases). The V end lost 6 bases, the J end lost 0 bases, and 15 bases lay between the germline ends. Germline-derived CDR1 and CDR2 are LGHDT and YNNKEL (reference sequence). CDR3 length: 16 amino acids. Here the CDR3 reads CASSYIAALSYNEQFF. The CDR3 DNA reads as TGTGCCAGCAGTTATATAGCGGCACTCTCCTACAATGAGCAGTTCTTC.

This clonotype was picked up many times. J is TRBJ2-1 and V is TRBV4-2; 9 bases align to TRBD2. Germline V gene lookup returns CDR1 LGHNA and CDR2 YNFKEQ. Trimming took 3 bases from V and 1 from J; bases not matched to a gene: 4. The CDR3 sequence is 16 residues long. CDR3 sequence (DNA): TGTGCCAGCAGCCAGAGACTAGCGGAGTCCTACAATGAGCAGTTCTTC. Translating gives CASSQRLAESYNEQFF.

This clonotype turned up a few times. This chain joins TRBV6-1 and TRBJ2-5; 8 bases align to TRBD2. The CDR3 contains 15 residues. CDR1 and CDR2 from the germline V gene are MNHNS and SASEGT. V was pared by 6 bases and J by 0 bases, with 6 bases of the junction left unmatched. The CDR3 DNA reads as TGTGCCAGCAGCCACGGGGGGGGGAACCAAGAGACCCAGTACTTC. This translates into CASSHGGGNQETQYF.

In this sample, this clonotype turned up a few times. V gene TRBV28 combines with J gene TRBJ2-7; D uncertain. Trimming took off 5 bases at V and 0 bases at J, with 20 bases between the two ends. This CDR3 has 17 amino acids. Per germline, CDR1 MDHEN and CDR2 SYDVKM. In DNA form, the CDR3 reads TGTGCCAGCAGTACAATTACGACCCGCGCTCTCTCCTACGAGCAGTACTTC. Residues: CASSTITTRALSYEQYF.

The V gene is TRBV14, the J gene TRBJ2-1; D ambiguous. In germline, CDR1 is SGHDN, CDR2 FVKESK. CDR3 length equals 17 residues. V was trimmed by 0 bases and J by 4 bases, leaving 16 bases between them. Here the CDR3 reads CASSQDLMLAVYNEQFF. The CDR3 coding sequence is TGTGCCAGCAGCCAAGATCTGATGTTGGCGGTTTACAATGAGCAGTTCTTC.

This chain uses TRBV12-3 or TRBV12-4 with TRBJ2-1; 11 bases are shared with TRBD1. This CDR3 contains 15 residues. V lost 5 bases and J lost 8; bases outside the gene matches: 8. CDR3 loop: CASSGQGQGVDEQFF. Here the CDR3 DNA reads TGTGCCAGCAGTGGCCAGGGACAGGGGGTGGATGAGCAGTTCTTC.

The CDR3 is CASSHLGTGNSYEQYF. The CDR3 region has the DNA TGTGCCAGCAGTCATTTGGGGACAGGGAACTCCTACGAGCAGTACTTC. The rearrangement links TRBV12-3 or TRBV12-4 to TRBJ2-7; TRBD1 matches at 9 bases. The V gene end was trimmed by 5 bases and the J gene end by 0 bases; junction bases not matched to a gene: 8. CDR3 length equals 16 residues.

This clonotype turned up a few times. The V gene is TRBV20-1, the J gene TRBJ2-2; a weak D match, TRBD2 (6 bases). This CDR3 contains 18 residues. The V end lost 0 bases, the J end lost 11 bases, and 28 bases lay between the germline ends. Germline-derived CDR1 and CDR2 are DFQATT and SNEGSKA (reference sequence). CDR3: CSARDDPSVPFSPEELFF. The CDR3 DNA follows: TGCAGTGCTAGAGATGACCCTAGCGTCCCCTTCTCTCCGGAAGAGCTGTTTTTT.

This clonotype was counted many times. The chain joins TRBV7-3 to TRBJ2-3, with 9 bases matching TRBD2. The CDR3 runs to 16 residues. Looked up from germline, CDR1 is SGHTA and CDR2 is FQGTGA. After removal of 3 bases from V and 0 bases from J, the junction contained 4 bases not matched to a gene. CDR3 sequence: CASSFAAGGSTDTQYF. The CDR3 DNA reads TGTGCCAGCAGCTTTGCAGCGGGGGGTAGCACAGATACGCAGTATTTT.

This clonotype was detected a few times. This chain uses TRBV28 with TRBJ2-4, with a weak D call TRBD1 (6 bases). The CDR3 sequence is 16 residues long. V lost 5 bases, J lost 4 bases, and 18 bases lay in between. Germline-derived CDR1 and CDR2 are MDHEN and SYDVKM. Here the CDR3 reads CASSEYRELQKNIQYF. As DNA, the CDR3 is TGTGCCAGCAGTGAGTACAGGGAACTCCAGAAAAACATTCAGTACTTC.

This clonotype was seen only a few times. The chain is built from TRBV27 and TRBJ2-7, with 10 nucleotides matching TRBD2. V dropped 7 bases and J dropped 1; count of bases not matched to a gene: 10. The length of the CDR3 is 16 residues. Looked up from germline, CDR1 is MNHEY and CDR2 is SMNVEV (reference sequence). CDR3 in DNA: TGTGCCAGCACCGCCTCGGCGGGACTAGCGTCCTACGAGCAGTACTTC. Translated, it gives CASTASAGLASYEQYF.

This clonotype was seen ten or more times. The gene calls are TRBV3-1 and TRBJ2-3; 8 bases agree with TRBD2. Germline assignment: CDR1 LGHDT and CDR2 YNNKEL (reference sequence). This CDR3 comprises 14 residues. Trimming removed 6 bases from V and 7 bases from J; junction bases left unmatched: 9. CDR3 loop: CASSSGLGAYTQYF. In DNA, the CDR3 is TGTGCCAGCAGTTCGGGACTAGGGGCCTATACGCAGTATTTT.

This CDR3 is CASRQSGSGQYF. CDR3 DNA: TGTGCCAGCAGACAAAGCGGGTCGGGGCAGTACTTC. V and J are TRBV13 and TRBJ2-7; tentative D call: TRBD2 (6 bases). CDR3 length: 12 residues. V lost 6 bases to trimming and J lost 9 bases, with 15 bases between them. Per the germline V gene, CDR1 is PRHDT and CDR2 is FYEKMQ (reference sequence). The whole variable domain, remainder taken from reference TRBV13 and TRBJ2-7, is AAGVIQSPRHLIKEKRETATLKCYPIPRHDTVYWYQQGPGQDPQFLISFYEKMQSDKGSIPDRFSAQQFSDYHSELNMSSLELGDSALYFCASRQSGSGQYFGPGTRLTVT.

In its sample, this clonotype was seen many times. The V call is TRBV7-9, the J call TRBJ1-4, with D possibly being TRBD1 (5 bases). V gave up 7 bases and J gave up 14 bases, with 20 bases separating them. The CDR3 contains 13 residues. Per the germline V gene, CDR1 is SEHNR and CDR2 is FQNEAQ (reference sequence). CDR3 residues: CASTGPLGVKLFF. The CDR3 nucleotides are TGTGCCAGCACAGGGCCGCTGGGGGTAAAGCTGTTTTTT.

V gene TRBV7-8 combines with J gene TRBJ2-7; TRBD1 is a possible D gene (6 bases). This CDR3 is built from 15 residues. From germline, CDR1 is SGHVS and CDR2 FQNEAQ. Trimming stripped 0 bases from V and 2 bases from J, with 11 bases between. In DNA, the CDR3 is TGTGCCAGCAGCTTAGCATCCAGGGGTACCTACGAGCAGTACTTC. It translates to CASSLASRGTYEQYF.

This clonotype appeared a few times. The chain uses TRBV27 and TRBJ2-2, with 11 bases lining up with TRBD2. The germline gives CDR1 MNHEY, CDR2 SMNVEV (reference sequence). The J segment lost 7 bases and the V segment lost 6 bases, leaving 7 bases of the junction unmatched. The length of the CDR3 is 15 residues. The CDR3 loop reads CASRLAGGLIGELFF. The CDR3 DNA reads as TGTGCCAGCAGATTAGCGGGAGGGCTTATCGGGGAGCTGTTTTTT.

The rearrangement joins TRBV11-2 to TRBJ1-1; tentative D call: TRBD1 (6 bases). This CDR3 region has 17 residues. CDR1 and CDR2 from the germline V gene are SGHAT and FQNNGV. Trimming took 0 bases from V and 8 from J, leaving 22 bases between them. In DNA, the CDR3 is TGTGCCAGCAGCTTAGAAGCAGGCCCCACGGCTGGGGGCGAAGCTTTCTTT. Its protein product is CASSLEAGPTAGGEAFF.

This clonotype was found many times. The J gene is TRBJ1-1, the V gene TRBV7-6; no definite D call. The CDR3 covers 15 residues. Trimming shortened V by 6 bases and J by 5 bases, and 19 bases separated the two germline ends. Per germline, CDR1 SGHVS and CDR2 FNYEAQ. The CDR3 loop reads CASRPPGTGTTEAFF. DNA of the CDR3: TGTGCCAGCAGGCCCCCGGGAACGGGAACGACTGAAGCTTTCTTT.

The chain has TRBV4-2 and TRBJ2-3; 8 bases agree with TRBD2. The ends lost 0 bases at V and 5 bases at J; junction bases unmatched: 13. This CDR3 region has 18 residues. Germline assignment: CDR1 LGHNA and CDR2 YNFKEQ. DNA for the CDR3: TGTGCCAGCAGCCAAGAAGAACTAGCGGTCCCCGCAGAAGATACGCAGTATTTT. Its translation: CASSQEELAVPAEDTQYF.